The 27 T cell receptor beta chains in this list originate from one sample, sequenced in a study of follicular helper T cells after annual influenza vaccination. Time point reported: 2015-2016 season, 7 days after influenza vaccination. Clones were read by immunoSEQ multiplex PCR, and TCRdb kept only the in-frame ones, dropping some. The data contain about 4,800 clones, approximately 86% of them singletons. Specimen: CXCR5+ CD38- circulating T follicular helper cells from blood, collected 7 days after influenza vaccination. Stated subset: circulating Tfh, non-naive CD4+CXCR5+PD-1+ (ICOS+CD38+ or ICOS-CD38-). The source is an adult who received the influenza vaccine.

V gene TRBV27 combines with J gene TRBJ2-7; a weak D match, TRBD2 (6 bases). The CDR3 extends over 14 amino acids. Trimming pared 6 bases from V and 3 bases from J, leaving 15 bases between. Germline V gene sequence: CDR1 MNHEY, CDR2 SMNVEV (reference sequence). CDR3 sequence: CASRTRGAIYEQYF. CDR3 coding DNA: TGTGCCAGCAGGACACGCGGGGCGATCTACGAGCAGTACTTC.

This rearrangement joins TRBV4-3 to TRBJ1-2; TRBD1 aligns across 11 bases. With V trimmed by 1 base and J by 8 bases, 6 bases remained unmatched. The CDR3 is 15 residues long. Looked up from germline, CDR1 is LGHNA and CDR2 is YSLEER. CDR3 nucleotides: TGCGCCAGCAGCCAAGTTGGACAGGGGGCGAGAGGCTACACCTTC. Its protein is CASSQVGQGARGYTF.

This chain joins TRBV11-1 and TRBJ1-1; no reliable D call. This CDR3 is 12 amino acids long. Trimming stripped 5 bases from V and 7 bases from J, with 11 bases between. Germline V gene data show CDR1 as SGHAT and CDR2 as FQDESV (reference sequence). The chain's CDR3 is CASSRGELEAFF. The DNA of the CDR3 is TGTGCCAGCAGCCGCGGGGAGCTTGAAGCTTTCTTT.

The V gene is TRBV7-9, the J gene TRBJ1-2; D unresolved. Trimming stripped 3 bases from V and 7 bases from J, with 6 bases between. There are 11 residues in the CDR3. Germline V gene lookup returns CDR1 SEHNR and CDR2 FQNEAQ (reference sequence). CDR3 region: CASSFNFGYTF. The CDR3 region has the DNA TGTGCCAGCAGCTTTAATTTTGGCTACACCTTC.

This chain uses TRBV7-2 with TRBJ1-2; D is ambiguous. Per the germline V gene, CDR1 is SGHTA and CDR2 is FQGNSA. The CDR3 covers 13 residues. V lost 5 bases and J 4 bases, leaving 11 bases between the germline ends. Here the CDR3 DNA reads TGTGCCAGCAGCCAGGACGGACTCTATGGCTACACCTTC. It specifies CASSQDGLYGYTF.

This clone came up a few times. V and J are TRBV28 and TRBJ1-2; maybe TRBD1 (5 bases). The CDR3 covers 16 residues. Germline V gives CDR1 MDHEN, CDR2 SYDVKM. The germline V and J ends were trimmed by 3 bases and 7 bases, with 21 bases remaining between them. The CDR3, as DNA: TGTGCCAGCAGTTTCCCACTTGGGGCTCTGAGTTTTGGCTACACCTTC. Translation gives CASSFPLGALSFGYTF.

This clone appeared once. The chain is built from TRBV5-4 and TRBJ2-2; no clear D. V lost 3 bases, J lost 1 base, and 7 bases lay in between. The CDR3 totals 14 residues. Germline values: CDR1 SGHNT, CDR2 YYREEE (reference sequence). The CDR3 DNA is TGTGCCAGCAGCTATGACGGGAACACCGGGGAGCTGTTTTTT. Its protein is CASSYDGNTGELFF.

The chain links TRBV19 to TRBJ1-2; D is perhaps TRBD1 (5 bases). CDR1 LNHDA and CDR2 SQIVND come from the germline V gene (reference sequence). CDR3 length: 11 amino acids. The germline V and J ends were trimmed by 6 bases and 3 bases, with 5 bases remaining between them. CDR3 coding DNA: TGTGCCAGTAGGACAGACTATGGCTACACCTTC. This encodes CASRTDYGYTF.

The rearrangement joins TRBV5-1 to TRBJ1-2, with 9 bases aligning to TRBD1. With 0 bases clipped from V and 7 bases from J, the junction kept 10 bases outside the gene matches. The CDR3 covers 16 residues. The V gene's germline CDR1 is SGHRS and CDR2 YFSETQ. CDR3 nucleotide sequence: TGCGCCAGCAGCTTGGGCGGCCAGGGACAGGGTAGTGGCTACACCTTC. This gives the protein CASSLGGQGQGSGYTF.

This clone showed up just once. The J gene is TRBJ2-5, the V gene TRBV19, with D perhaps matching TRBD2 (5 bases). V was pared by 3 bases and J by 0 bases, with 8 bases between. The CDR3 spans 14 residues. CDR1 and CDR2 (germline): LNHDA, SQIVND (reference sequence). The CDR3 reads CASSMGDYQETQYF. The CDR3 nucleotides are TGTGCCAGTAGTATGGGAGACTACCAAGAGACCCAGTACTTC.

The CDR3 nucleotides read TGTGCCAGCAGCTGGTCGGTCTCTGGAAACACCATATATTTT. Its translation is CASSWSVSGNTIYF. V and J are TRBV7-9 and TRBJ1-3; no clear D gene. Per the germline V gene, CDR1 is SEHNR and CDR2 is FQNEAQ (reference sequence). The CDR3 has 14 residues. Between the trimmed V and J ends, which lost 4 bases and 0 bases, there was a span of 7 bases.

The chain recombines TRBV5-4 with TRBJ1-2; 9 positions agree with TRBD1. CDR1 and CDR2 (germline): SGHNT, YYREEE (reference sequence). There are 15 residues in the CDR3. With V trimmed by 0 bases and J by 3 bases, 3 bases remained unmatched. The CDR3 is CASSLGTGDHYGYTF. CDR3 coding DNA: TGTGCCAGCAGCTTGGGGACAGGGGACCACTATGGCTACACCTTC.

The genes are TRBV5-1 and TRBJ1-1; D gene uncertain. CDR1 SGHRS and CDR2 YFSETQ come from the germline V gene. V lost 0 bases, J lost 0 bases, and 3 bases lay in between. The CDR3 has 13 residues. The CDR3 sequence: CASSLGVNTEAFF. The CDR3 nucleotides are TGCGCCAGCAGCTTGGGGGTGAACACTGAAGCTTTCTTT. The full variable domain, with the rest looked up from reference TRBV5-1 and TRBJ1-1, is KAGVTQTPRYLIKTRGQQVTLSCSPISGHRSVSWYQQTPGQGLQFLFEYFSETQRNKGNFPGRFSGRQFSNSRSEMNVSTLELGDSALYLCASSLGVNTEAFFGQGTRLTVV.

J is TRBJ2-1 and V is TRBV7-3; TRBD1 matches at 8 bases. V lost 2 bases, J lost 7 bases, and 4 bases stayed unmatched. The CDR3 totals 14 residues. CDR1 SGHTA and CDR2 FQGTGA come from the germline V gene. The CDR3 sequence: CASSLPGQVNEQFF. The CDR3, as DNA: TGTGCCAGCAGCTTACCGGGACAGGTAAATGAGCAGTTCTTC.

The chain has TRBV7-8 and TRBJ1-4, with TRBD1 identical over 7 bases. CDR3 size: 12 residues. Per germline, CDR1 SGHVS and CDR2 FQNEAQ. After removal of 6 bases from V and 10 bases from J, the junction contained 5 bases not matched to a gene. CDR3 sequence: CASSSNRGKLFF. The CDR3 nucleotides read TGTGCCAGCAGTTCGAACAGGGGAAAACTGTTTTTT.

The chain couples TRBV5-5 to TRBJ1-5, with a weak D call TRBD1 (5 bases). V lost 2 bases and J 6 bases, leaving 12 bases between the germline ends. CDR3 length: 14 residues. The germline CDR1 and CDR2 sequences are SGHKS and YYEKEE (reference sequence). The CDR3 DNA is TGTGCCAGCAGCTTTGCAGGAAGGGGTCAGCCCCAGCATTTT. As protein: CASSFAGRGQPQHF.

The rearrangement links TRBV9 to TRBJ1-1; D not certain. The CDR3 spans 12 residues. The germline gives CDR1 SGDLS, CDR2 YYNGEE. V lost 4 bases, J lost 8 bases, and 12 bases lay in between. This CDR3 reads CASSREGEEAFF. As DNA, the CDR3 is TGTGCCAGCAGCAGGGAGGGAGAAGAAGCTTTCTTT.

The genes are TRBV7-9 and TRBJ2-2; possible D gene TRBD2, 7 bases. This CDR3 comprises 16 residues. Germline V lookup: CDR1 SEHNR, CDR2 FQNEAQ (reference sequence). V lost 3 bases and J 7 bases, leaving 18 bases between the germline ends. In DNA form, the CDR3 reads TGTGCCAGCAGCTTCGGATCGGGGGGCCCCGGCGGGGAGCTGTTTTTT. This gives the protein CASSFGSGGPGGELFF.

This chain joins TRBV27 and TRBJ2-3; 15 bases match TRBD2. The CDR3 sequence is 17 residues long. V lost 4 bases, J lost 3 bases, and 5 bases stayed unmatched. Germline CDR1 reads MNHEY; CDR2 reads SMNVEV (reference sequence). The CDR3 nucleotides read TGTGCCAGCAGTTCTGGACTAGCGGGGGGGCCAACAGATACGCAGTATTTT. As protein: CASSSGLAGGPTDTQYF.

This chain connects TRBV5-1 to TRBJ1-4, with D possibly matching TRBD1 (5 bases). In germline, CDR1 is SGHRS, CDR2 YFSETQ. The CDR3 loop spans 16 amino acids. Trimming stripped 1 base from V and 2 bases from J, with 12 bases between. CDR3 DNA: TGCGCCAGCAGCTTGTCGCCAGGGCCCACTAATGAAAAACTGTTTTTT. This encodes CASSLSPGPTNEKLFF.

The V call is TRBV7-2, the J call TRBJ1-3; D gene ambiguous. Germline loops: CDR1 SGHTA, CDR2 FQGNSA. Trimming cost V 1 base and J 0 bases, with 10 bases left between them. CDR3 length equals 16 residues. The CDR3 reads CASSLGPGRSGNTIYF. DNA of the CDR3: TGTGCCAGCAGCTTAGGGCCAGGTCGCTCTGGAAACACCATATATTTT.

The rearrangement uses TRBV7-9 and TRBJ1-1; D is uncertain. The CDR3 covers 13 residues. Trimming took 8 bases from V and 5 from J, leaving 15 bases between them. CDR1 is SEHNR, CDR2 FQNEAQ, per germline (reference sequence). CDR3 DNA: TGTGCCAGCGAGCGATACACCGAAACTGAAGCTTTCTTT. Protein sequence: CASERYTETEAFF.

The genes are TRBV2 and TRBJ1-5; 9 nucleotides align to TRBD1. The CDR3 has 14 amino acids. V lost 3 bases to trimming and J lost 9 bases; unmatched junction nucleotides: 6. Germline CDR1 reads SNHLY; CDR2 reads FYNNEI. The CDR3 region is CASSEGQGVRPQHF. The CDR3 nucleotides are TGTGCCAGCAGTGAGGGACAGGGTGTTCGGCCCCAGCATTTT.

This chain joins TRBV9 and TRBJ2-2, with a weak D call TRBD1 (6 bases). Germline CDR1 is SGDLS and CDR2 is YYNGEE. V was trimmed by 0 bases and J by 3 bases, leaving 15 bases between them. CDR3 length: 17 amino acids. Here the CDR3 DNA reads TGTGCCAGCAGCGTAGGACTCTGGGGACAATACACCGGGGAGCTGTTTTTT. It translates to CASSVGLWGQYTGELFF.

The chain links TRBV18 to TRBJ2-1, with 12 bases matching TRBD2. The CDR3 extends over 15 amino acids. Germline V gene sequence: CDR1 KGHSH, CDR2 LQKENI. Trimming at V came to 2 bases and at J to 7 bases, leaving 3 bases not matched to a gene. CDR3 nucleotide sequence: TGTGCCAGCTCACCAGCTAGCGGGGGGGTAAATGAGCAGTTCTTC. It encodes CASSPASGGVNEQFF. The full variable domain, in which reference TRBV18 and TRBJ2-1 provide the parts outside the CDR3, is NAGVMQNPRHLVRRRGQEARLRCSPMKGHSHVYWYRQLPEEGLKFMVYLQKENIIDESGMPKERFSAEFPKEGPSILRIQQVVRGDSAAYFCASSPASGGVNEQFFGPGTRLTVL.

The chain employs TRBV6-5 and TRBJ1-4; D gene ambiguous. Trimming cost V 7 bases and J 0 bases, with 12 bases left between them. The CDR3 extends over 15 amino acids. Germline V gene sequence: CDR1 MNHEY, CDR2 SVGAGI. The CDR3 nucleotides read TGTGCCAGCAACCCACTCGTGGCAACTAATGAAAAACTGTTTTTT. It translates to CASNPLVATNEKLFF.

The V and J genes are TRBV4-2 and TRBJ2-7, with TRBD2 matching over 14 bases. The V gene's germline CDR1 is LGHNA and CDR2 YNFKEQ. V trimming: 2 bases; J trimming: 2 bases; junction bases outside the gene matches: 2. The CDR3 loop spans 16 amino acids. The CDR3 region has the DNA TGTGCCAGCAGCCAAAGACTAGCGGGGGGGCCCTACGAGCAGTACTTC. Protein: CASSQRLAGGPYEQYF.